A single sample is the source of the 9 T cell receptor beta chains below, sequenced in a study of beta chain features in type 1 diabetes. General study points: Patients with Type 1 diabetes showed moderately but significantly shorter TCRB CDR3s in all four CD4+ subsets.

The antigens these receptors bind are not known. Every isolated RNA sample was fully reverse transcribed, so sequencing captured expressed TCRB transcripts. Profiled with immunoSEQ multiplex PCR; TCRdb holds only in-frame clones, not every one. The sample yields 600,000 to 750,000 clones, around 12% seen once. Input material: naive CD4+ T cells from blood. Every receptor here comes from a man aged 30 to 45 with type 1 diabetes.

This clone was observed a few times. The genes are TRBV7-2 and TRBJ2-1; D is perhaps TRBD2 (5 bases). CDR3 length: 12 amino acids. The V end lost 4 bases, the J end lost 8 bases, and 9 bases lay between the germline ends. The germline V gene has CDR1 SGHTA and CDR2 FQGNSA. CDR3 sequence (DNA): TGTGCCAGCAGCTCCAGAGGGTATGAGCAGTTCTTC. As protein: CASSSRGYEQFF.

The chain carries TRBV4-3 and TRBJ1-1, with a possible D match to TRBD1 (5 bases). Between the trimmed V and J ends, which lost 5 bases and 1 base, there was a span of 11 bases. Looked up from germline, CDR1 is LGHNA and CDR2 is YSLEER. CDR3 length equals 14 residues. CDR3 nucleotide sequence: TGCGCCAGCAGCTCCCGCAGGGAGAACACTGAAGCTTTCTTT. Translated, it gives CASSSRRENTEAFF.

This clone was seen only a few times. The chain joins TRBV5-6 to TRBJ2-7; TRBD1 agrees at 10 bases. Germline CDR1 SGHDT, CDR2 YYEEEE. The CDR3 sequence is 15 residues long. J gave up 1 base and V 4 bases, and 5 bases lay outside the gene matches. For the CDR3, the DNA is TGTGCCAGCAGCAGGGACAGGGGCTTATCCTACGAGCAGTACTTC. It translates to CASSRDRGLSYEQYF.

V usage is TRBV28 and J usage is TRBJ2-7; maybe TRBD1 (5 bases). V was pared by 6 bases and J by 4 bases, with 10 bases between. Germline CDR1 reads MDHEN; CDR2 reads SYDVKM. CDR3 length: 12 residues. The CDR3 DNA reads as TGTGCCAGCAGACCCGACAGTTACGAGCAGTACTTC. Residues: CASRPDSYEQYF.

This clone was counted between two and nine times. The chain is built from TRBV11-2 and TRBJ2-1; 8 bases line up with TRBD1. The germline V gene has CDR1 SGHAT and CDR2 FQNNGV. CDR3 size: 17 residues. Trimming cost V 0 bases and J 2 bases; bases outside gene matches: 6. CDR3 DNA sequence: TGTGCCAGCAGCTTAGAAAGTGGGACAGGACCCTACAATGAGCAGTTCTTC. Translated: CASSLESGTGPYNEQFF.

V is TRBV14 and J is TRBJ1-2, with TRBD1 matching over 7 bases. Germline CDR1 and CDR2: SGHDN and FVKESK. The CDR3 is 16 residues long. The ends lost 1 base at V and 2 bases at J; junction bases unmatched: 7. This chain's CDR3 is CASSQGTGLRNYGYTF. CDR3 DNA: TGTGCCAGCAGCCAAGGGACAGGCCTAAGAAACTATGGCTACACCTTC. Using reference TRBV14 and TRBJ1-2 for the parts outside the CDR3, the full variable domain is EAGVTQFPSHSVIEKGQTVTLRCDPISGHDNLYWYRRVMGKEIKFLLHFVKESKQDESGMPNNRFLAERTGGTYSTLKVQPAELEDSGVYFCASSQGTGLRNYGYTFGSGTRLTVV.

J is TRBJ1-2 and V is TRBV10-3, with TRBD1 matching 11 bases. The length of the CDR3 is 14 residues. CDR1 is ENHRY, CDR2 SYGVKD, per germline. The V gene end was trimmed by 3 bases and the J gene end by 6 bases; junction bases not matched to a gene: 3. The CDR3 DNA is TGTGCCATCAGTGACCGGACAGGGGGCCATGGCTACACCTTC. Translating it yields CAISDRTGGHGYTF.

J is TRBJ1-6 and V is TRBV2, with TRBD1 identical over 7 bases. The V and J ends lost 8 bases and 9 bases, in that order; junction bases with no gene match: 10. Germline V gene data show CDR1 as SNHLY and CDR2 as FYNNEI. This CDR3 has 14 amino acids. CDR3 DNA sequence: TGTGCCAGCCGAACAGGGGATCTAGTTTCACCCCTCCACTTT. Protein: CASRTGDLVSPLHF. Drawing the rest from reference TRBV2 and TRBJ1-6, the complete variable domain is EPEVTQTPSHQVTQMGQEVILRCVPISNHLYFYWYRQILGQKVEFLVSFYNNEISEKSEIFDDQFSVERPDGSNFTLKIRSTKLEDSAMYFCASRTGDLVSPLHFGNGTRLTVT.

The chain links TRBV10-1 to TRBJ2-3; 8 nucleotides match TRBD1. V was clipped by 5 bases and J by 6 bases; unmatched bases: 7. The CDR3 loop spans 14 amino acids. Germline assignment: CDR1 WNHNN and CDR2 SYGVQD (reference sequence). The CDR3 DNA sequence: TGCGCCAGCAGTTCTGGACAGGGCGCGGATACGCAGTATTTT. This codes for CASSSGQGADTQYF.